This TCR beta chain was observed in a study of blood T cell repertoires in COVID-19. About the study: Acute-phase and convalescent COVID-19 samples originated in the United States, Italy and Spain.

The CDR3 loop spans 16 amino acids. Trimming cost V 0 bases and J 2 bases, with 13 bases left between them. CDR1 is SGHVS and CDR2 is FQNEAQ in the germline V gene. This clone has a handful of counts. Per the study methods: Estimated nucleated cell counts came from reference gene primer amplification. The assay was immunoSEQ multiplex PCR, and TCRdb's table has in-frame clones only and misses some. V and J calls plus clone size are reproduced from that table; the DNA served to infer D and trimming. This sample has 70,000 to 95,000 clones, with approximately 86% found just once. The receptor's source is a woman in her sixties or seventies with acute or convalescent COVID-19. This chain connects TRBV7-8 to TRBJ1-2; D possibly corresponds to TRBD1 (6 bases). Sequences were obtained from peripheral blood. The CDR3 nucleotides are TGTGCCAGCAGCTTAGCTGACAGGAAGACAAACTATGGCTACACCTTC. It yields the protein CASSLADRKTNYGYTF.